The present TCR beta chain was sequenced within a study of somatic mutations in cytotoxic T cells in rheumatoid arthritis. Measured with immunoSEQ multiplex PCR; TCRdb has only the in-frame clones, and not every one. The table lists 6,000 to 7,500 clones, approximately 77% of them singletons, with about 40% in the top ten. Study-wide points: The top CD8+ clone topped 20% of CD8+ cells in about an eighth of the 65 patients.

Trimming cost V 0 bases and J 3 bases, with 10 bases left between them. The length of the CDR3 is 15 residues. CDR1 and CDR2 (germline): WNHNN, SYGVQD (reference sequence). Note on this clone: Its target is not known.

This TCR derives from a woman in her fifties or sixties in good health. The chain employs TRBV10-1 and TRBJ2-3, with no clear D. Sequenced: CD8+ T cells sorted from blood. In nucleotides, the CDR3 is TGCGCCAGCAGTGAGTCCAAGCCGGAGACAGATACGCAGTATTTT. This gives the protein CASSESKPETDTQYF.